This entry lists 8 T cell receptor beta chains sequenced from one sample in a study of kidney transplant recipient with SARS-CoV-2 infection. Each CDR3 protein gets one entry after TCRdb re-called the reads with MiXCR. The sample records under 300,000 distinct CDR3 sequences, more than 25% being singletons. Here the sequenced sample was a blood sample, taken at baseline and on day 111 from a kidney transplant recipient. Receptor source: a young adult male patient who had COVID-19 and was a kidney transplant recipient. Some T cells could come from the graft donor.

The table lists this clonotype with a count of one. A much bigger clone sits one base away, suggesting this may be a read error. The chain uses TRBV3-1 and TRBJ2-4; D is uncertain. The tail of the sequence fits TRBJ2-7 better, so the J call may be wrong. CDR3 length: 15 amino acids. The germline V gene encodes CDR1 LGHDT and CDR2 YNNKEL (reference sequence). In nucleotides, the CDR3 is TGTGCCAGCAGCCAAGTCCCGGTCCGTCCCTACGAGCAGTACTTC. Its translation: CASSQVPVRPYEQYF.

This clonotype was recorded many times. CDR3 in amino acids: CAISSGTGGMTNEKLFF. DNA for the CDR3: TGTGCCATCAGCTCCGGGACAGGGGGCATGACTAATGAAAAACTGTTTTTT. The chain links TRBV10-3 to TRBJ1-4; TRBD1 matches 12 bases. The CDR3 spans 17 residues. With 6 bases clipped from V and 2 bases from J, the junction kept 7 bases outside the gene matches. CDR1 and CDR2 from the germline V gene are ENHRY and SYGVKD.

This clonotype is medium-sized (0.01 to 0.1%) within its sample. J is TRBJ1-2 and V is TRBV12-3 or TRBV12-4, with TRBD1 matching over 7 bases. The CDR3 sequence is 16 residues long. The trim removed 6 bases at V and 3 bases at J, leaving 13 bases unmatched. The CDR3 protein is CASRPLQGSEDYGYTF. CDR3 DNA: TGTGCCAGCAGGCCACTACAGGGGAGTGAGGACTATGGCTACACCTTC.

This clonotype was detected many times. The chain links TRBV7-9 to TRBJ1-2; D is ambiguous. The CDR3 consists of 17 residues. In germline, CDR1 is SEHNR, CDR2 FQNEAQ (reference sequence). Trimming pared 5 bases from V and 4 bases from J, leaving 23 bases between. The CDR3 bases are TGTGCCAGCAGCAATTTTTCATACCATGGAAAGACCTATGGCTACACCTTC. It translates to CASSNFSYHGKTYGYTF.

This clonotype was counted many times. One end of the junction is discordant with germline, which a read error may explain. This chain uses TRBV5-1 with TRBJ2-3; D unclear. This CDR3 has 12 residues. Germline loops: CDR1 SGHRS, CDR2 YFSETQ. CDR3 loop: CASSLNTDTQYF. In DNA, the CDR3 is TGTGCCAGCAGCCTAAACACAGATACGCAGTATTTT.

This clonotype was seen ten or more times. The chain links TRBV20-1 to TRBJ2-5; either TRBD1 or TRBD2 may fit D (5 bases each). V was cut by 6 bases and J by 0 bases, with 14 bases left in between. Germline V gene lookup returns CDR1 DFQATT and CDR2 SNEGSKA (reference sequence). CDR3 size: 14 residues. CDR3 DNA: TGCAGTGCCCCCCGGGACGCATACCAAGAGACCCAGTACTTC. Protein: CSAPRDAYQETQYF.

The table lists this clonotype with many counts. The genes are TRBV19 and TRBJ2-7; D is unclear. The CDR3 has 15 residues. From germline, CDR1 is LNHDA and CDR2 SQIVND (reference sequence). Trimming stripped 3 bases from V and 3 bases from J, with 15 bases between. CDR3 bases: TGTGCCAGTAGTATTGGGGTTGGGCGGAACTACGAGCAGTACTTC. Amino acids: CASSIGVGRNYEQYF.

Worth noting for this clonotype: A much more abundant neighbour one base away suggests this may be a read error. The V call is TRBV11-2, the J call TRBJ1-4; 9 bases are shared with TRBD1. This CDR3 spans 16 amino acids. The V gene's germline CDR1 is SGHAT and CDR2 FQNNGV. CDR3 in DNA: TGTGCCAGCAGCTTAAGGACAGGGGTAACTAATGATAAACTGTTTTTT. Protein: CASSLRTGVTNDKLFF.